This T cell receptor (beta chain) was documented in a study of blood T cells in healthy people across ages. General study points: The unsorted PBMCs prevented any conclusive comparison of naive versus antigen-experienced cells.

Points on this clonotype: What it binds is not known.

This CDR3 has 15 residues. V was pared by 6 bases and J by 7 bases, with 8 bases of the junction left unmatched. Germline lookup yields CDR1 MNHNS and CDR2 SASEGT. A second PCR of 7 to 11 cycles used a sample-barcoded 5' primer and a J-beta primer mix. A template-switch adaptor with 12 random nucleotides tagged each cDNA molecule. Researchers report that each sample yielded at least 3 million CDR3-containing paired-end reads. TCRdb used MiXCR to reprocess the 5' RACE reads, holding one entry per CDR3 protein. The sample yields just over 800,000 distinct CDR3 sequences, roughly 60% seen once. Drawing of peripheral blood yielded about 9.6 milliliters from each donor.

Sequencing was done on a sample of blood. The clonotype originates from a man under 40 in good health. The chain links TRBV6-1 to TRBJ1-4, with TRBD1 matching 10 bases. The CDR3 sequence is CASSRLGQGLEKLFF. The CDR3 DNA follows: TGTGCCAGCAGCCGCTTGGGACAGGGGCTTGAAAAACTGTTTTTT.